These T cell receptor beta chains were read from a single sample in a study of T cells expressing NK-cell markers. TCRdb processed the 5' RACE reads again and assigns one entry to each CDR3 protein, with no DNA. The table lists some 440,000 distinct CDR3 sequences. Sequenced input: blood T cells: a sorted CD56 or NKG2C T cell subset, CD4+ or CD8+ T cells, or bulk PBMC T cells (not recorded which). The receptors were gathered from a woman aged 45-65 years in good health. The CDR3 runs from the conserved cysteine through the conserved F or W. The order of the fields is V gene, CDR3 length, J gene, CDR3 protein.

TRBV25-1,13,TRBJ1-3,CASRKGGRDTIYF
TRBV24-1,16,TRBJ2-1,CATSDLPQGKGNEQFF
TRBV24-1,13,TRBJ2-1,CATSVVGLPEQFF
TRBV7-9,13,TRBJ2-5,CASIQREAETQYF
TRBV9,15,TRBJ2-5,CASSVAQTGLETQYF
TRBV25-1,15,TRBJ1-2,CASGGYRERDYGYTF
TRBV12-3/TRBV12-4,13,TRBJ2-7,CASRTGRIDEQYF
TRBV27,13,TRBJ1-6,CASNPGRPTSLHF
TRBV5-6,13,TRBJ2-3,CASIPRGLGTQYF
TRBV6-6,14,TRBJ1-1,CASSLVSRDTEAFF
TRBV3-1,16,TRBJ2-1,CASSHPRVTSGDEQFF
TRBV12-3/TRBV12-4,17,TRBJ2-3,CASSLAHLSGDTDTQYF
TRBV6-6,13,TRBJ2-1,CASKERVVNEQFF
TRBV5-1,16,TRBJ2-3,CASSFGLALSTDTQYF
TRBV20-1,16,TRBJ2-1,CSAEIPLAGGSNEQFF
TRBV2,15,TRBJ1-5,CASKDRDEVRQPQHF
TRBV7-9,15,TRBJ1-4,CASSPGTGRTEKLFF
TRBV7-9,14,TRBJ1-4,CASSLGQGNEKLFF
TRBV5-8,14,TRBJ1-1,CASSFIGGGAEAFF
TRBV5-1,17,TRBJ2-3,CASSPLGGKTSTDTQYF
TRBV5-1,16,TRBJ2-3,CASSLLSGTGTDTQYF
TRBV5-1,16,TRBJ2-7,CASRPILQGKAYEQYF
TRBV5-1,14,TRBJ2-1,CASSGGLAGSEQFF
TRBV7-9,19,TRBJ2-1,CASSLVLLRDRGPYNEQFF
TRBV19,13,TRBJ2-7,CASRTSASYEQYF
TRBV9,15,TRBJ2-4,CASSVTGDGKNIQYF
TRBV4-1,15,TRBJ1-4,CASSLSSDLNEKLFF
TRBV10-1,12,TRBJ1-2,CASSESGLAYTF
TRBV9,18,TRBJ2-5,CASSPHTLGQGWEETQYF
TRBV30,14,TRBJ2-7,CAWSYGTSGKGQYF
TRBV11-2,17,TRBJ1-5,CASSLGPRGGSNQPQHF
TRBV29-1,13,TRBJ1-1,CSVEPTGSPEAFF
TRBV5-1,14,TRBJ1-6,CASAEGTVNSPLHF
TRBV21-1,17,TRBJ2-1,CASSHGTSGRGYNEQFF
TRBV5-1,19,TRBJ2-1,CASSLLGGLLPLDYNEQFF
TRBV19,15,TRBJ2-5,CASSHRTSGGETQYF
TRBV10-2,15,TRBJ2-1,CASSETYGRANEQFF
TRBV29-1,15,TRBJ2-2,CSVEEESRRTGELFF
TRBV5-1,13,TRBJ2-4,CASSMGQGISQYF